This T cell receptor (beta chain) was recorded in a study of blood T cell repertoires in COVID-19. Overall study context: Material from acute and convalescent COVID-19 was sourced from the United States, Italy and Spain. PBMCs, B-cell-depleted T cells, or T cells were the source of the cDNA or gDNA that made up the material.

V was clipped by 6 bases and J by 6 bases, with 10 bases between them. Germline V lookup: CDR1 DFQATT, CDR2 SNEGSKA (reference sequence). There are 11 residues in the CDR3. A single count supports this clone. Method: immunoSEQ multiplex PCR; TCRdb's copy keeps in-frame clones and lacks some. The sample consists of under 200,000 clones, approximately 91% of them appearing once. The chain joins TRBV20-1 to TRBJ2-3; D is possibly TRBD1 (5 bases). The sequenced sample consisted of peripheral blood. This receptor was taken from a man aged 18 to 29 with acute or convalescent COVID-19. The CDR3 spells CSAPKGDTQYF. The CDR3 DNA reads TGCAGTGCCCCCAAGGGGGATACGCAGTATTTT.